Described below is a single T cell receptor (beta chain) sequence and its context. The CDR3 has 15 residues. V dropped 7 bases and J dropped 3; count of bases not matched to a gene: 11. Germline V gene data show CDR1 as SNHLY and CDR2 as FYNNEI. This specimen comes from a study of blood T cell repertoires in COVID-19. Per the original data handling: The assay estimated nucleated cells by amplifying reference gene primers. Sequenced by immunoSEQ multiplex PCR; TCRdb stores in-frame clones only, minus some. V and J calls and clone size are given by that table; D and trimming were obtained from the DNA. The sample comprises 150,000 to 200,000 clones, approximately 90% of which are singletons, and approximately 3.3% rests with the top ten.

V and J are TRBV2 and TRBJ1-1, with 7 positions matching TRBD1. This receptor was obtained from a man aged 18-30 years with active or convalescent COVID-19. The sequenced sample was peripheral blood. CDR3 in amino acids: CASTIPGGAYTEAFF. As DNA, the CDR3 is TGTGCCAGCACCATCCCAGGGGGTGCATACACTGAAGCTTTCTTT.